Presented here are 7 T cell receptor beta chains from one specimen sequenced in a study of T-cell reconstitution after alpha-beta-depleted transplantation in children (dated by TCRdb to the mid-2010s). Library generation was performed with PCR. Sequencing was carried out with an Illumina HiSeq 2500. TCR libraries were prepared with molecular barcoding, using unique molecular identifiers to normalize TCRbeta repertoire quantification. TCRdb passed the public sequencing reads through fastp at Q25 and MiXCR, retaining productive beta sequences. Records with the same CDR3 protein are collapsed into one entry carrying the most frequent genes and DNA. The sample has approximately 83,000 distinct CDR3 sequences on record, approximately 9.2% of them singletons. Together, the top ten hold about 7% of the sample. Sequencing was performed on PBMCs from the stem cell graft donor, taken from the stem cell graft. The receptor set was obtained from a human donor who donated a stem cell graft to a child with congenital amegakaryocytic thrombocytopenia.

The genes are TRBV28 and TRBJ2-7; D may be TRBD1 (5 bases). Germline values: CDR1 MDHEN, CDR2 SYDVKM. The CDR3 is 12 amino acids. Trimming shortened V by 1 base and J by 5 bases, and 6 bases separated the two germline ends. The CDR3 DNA reads TGTGCCAGCAGTTTATTAGGGGACGAGCAGTACTTC. This codes for CASSLLGDEQYF.

This clonotype was seen ten or more times. The CDR3, as DNA: TGCAGCGTTGCTCTAAACGAGGAGCAGTTCTTC. The encoded protein is CSVALNEEQFF. J is TRBJ2-1 and V is TRBV29-1; D not resolved. This CDR3 region has 11 residues. Trimming pared 4 bases from V and 10 bases from J, leaving 11 bases between. The V gene's germline CDR1 is SQVTM and CDR2 ANQGSEA.

This clonotype was found many times. The chain employs TRBV5-1 and TRBJ2-1, with 10 bases matching TRBD2. V was clipped by 1 base and J by 0 bases; unmatched bases: 7. This CDR3 region has 18 residues. In germline, CDR1 is SGHRS, CDR2 YFSETQ. The CDR3 coding sequence is TGCGCCAGCAGCTTGCGGGCTAGCGGGGGCCTCTCCTACAATGAGCAGTTCTTC. Its translation is CASSLRASGGLSYNEQFF.

The chain has TRBV29-1 and TRBJ2-1, with TRBD2 matching 8 bases. Per the germline V gene, CDR1 is SQVTM and CDR2 is ANQGSEA. J was trimmed by 5 bases and V by 7 bases; bases with no gene match: 7. The CDR3 sequence is 13 residues long. CDR3 loop: CSAPGLGDNEQFF. The CDR3 nucleotides read TGCAGCGCTCCGGGACTAGGGGACAATGAGCAGTTCTTC.

CDR3 loop: CASSYPTGGRGTEAFF. The CDR3 region has the DNA TGTGCCAGCAGTTACCCCACGGGGGGTAGGGGGACTGAAGCTTTCTTT. The V call is TRBV6-5, the J call TRBJ1-1; the D gene is possibly TRBD1 (6 bases). The CDR3 runs 16 residues. Germline V CDR1 and CDR2: MNHEY, SVGAGI. V was clipped by 2 bases and J by 5 bases, with 18 bases between them.

Turning to this clonotype: A much larger clonotype is one base distant, so this may be a read error. The chain is built from TRBV10-3 and TRBJ2-2; 9 bases map to TRBD1. Per germline, CDR1 ENHRY and CDR2 SYGVKD. There are 19 residues in the CDR3. Trimming took 4 bases from V and 6 from J; bases not matched to a gene: 18. In DNA form, the CDR3 reads TGTGCCATCAGTGGCTTTCTACCAGCTTACAGGGGGCTGGCCGGGGAGCTGTTTTTT. This codes for CAISGFLPAYRGLAGELFF.

At least ten counts were recorded for this clonotype. The chain is built from TRBV7-2 and TRBJ2-5; D not certain. The germline V gene has CDR1 SGHTA and CDR2 FQGNSA. Trimming removed 5 bases at V and 0 bases at J, with 13 bases between. This CDR3 has 15 amino acids. The CDR3 region has the DNA TGTGCCAGCAGCCCAGGACCTGTGTACCAAGAGACCCAGTACTTC. Amino acids: CASSPGPVYQETQYF.